One sample yielded the 23 T cell receptor beta chains listed below, sequenced in a study of beta chain features in type 1 diabetes. Of the isolated RNA, all was reverse transcribed, and so the sequenced material was expressed TCRB transcripts. Profiled with immunoSEQ multiplex PCR; TCRdb holds only in-frame clones, not every one. Among 250,000 to 400,000 clones listed, less than 15% were seen once. The sequenced material came from central memory CD4+ T cells from blood. The receptors derive from a man under 40 in good health.

In this sample, this clone turned up many times. This chain joins TRBV5-4 and TRBJ2-3, with a weak D call TRBD2 (5 bases). V lost 0 bases and J 0 bases, leaving 8 bases between the germline ends. Germline loops: CDR1 SGHNT, CDR2 YYREEE (reference sequence). The CDR3 length is 15 residues. CDR3 region: CASSLGSVSTDTQYF. The CDR3, as DNA: TGTGCCAGCAGCTTGGGTAGCGTCAGCACAGATACGCAGTATTTT.

This clone was seen a few times. The chain is built from TRBV9 and TRBJ1-2; D not certain. CDR3 size: 13 residues. Germline V gene sequence: CDR1 SGDLS, CDR2 YYNGEE. V lost 0 bases, J lost 5 bases, and 8 bases lay in between. CDR3 nucleotides: TGTGCCAGCAGCGTAGGAGGCGATTATGGCTACACCTTC. Residues: CASSVGGDYGYTF.

This clone came up a few times. The sample has other DNA sequences that encode this CDR3 too. The V gene is TRBV2, the J gene TRBJ2-3; no definite D call. Germline CDR1 and CDR2: SNHLY and FYNNEI. This CDR3 comprises 11 residues. V was cut by 2 bases and J by 6 bases, with 3 bases left in between. The CDR3 is CASSETDTQYF. CDR3 DNA: TGTGCCAGCAGTGAAACCGATACGCAGTATTTT.

The gene calls are TRBV7-2 and TRBJ2-2; no reliable D call. This CDR3 spans 16 amino acids. V gave up 4 bases and J gave up 3 bases, with 15 bases separating them. In germline, CDR1 is SGHTA, CDR2 FQGNSA. CDR3 nucleotide sequence: TGTGCCAGCAGCTCCCAAGGGATCCGGTACACCGGGGAGCTGTTTTTT. Translation: CASSSQGIRYTGELFF. Supplemented by reference TRBV7-2 and TRBJ2-2, the full variable domain reads GAGVSQSPSNKVTEKGKDVELRCDPISGHTALYWYRQSLGQGLEFLIYFQGNSAPDKSGLPSDRFSAERTGGSVSTLTIQRTQQEDSAVYLCASSSQGIRYTGELFFGEGSRLTVL.

Comments on this clone: A read error likely explains this, since a far larger clone differs by one base. The same CDR3 is also encoded by other DNA sequences in this sample. CDR3 nucleotide sequence: TGTGCCACCAAGACAGGGGGGCTTGGCCTCCATTCACCCCTCCACTTT. Translated: CATKTGGLGLHSPLHF. The genes are TRBV5-5 and TRBJ1-6, with 9 bases lining up with TRBD1. The CDR3 has 16 residues. Germline CDR1 is SGHKS and CDR2 is YYEKEE (reference sequence). The trim removed 9 bases at V and 8 bases at J, leaving 15 bases unmatched.

A few counts support this clone. The DNA is left out, because the CDR3 cannot be placed on it with certainty; the CDR3 is given as TCRdb lists it. This chain links TRBV6-5 with TRBJ2-7; the table gives TRBD1 as D, unverified against the DNA. The CDR3 is 12 residues long, counting both termini. CDR1 MNHEY and CDR2 SVGAGI come from the germline V gene. The CDR3 reads CASSDWGQGTIV.

With respect to this clone: The same CDR3 can be traced to other DNA sequences in this sample. The rearrangement uses TRBV7-2 and TRBJ2-5; no firm D call. Germline V gene sequence: CDR1 SGHTA, CDR2 FQGNSA. V lost 0 bases and J 2 bases, leaving 10 bases between the germline ends. The CDR3 extends over 15 amino acids. CDR3 protein: CASSLAQTRQETQYF. The CDR3 DNA is TGTGCCAGCAGCTTAGCACAGACCCGACAAGAGACCCAGTACTTC.

Regarding this clone: Germline and junction disagree at one end, which may indicate a read error. This chain uses TRBV6-1 with TRBJ2-6; 11 nucleotides line up with TRBD1. Germline CDR1 and CDR2: MNHNS and SASEGT. The CDR3 extends over 17 amino acids. In DNA, the CDR3 is TGTGCCATCAGTGAGCCGGGACAGGGGGCTGGGGCCAACGTCCTGACTTTC. Protein sequence: CAISEPGQGAGANVLTF.

This clone was detected only a few times. J is TRBJ2-5 and V is TRBV27; no firm D call. Germline CDR1 and CDR2: MNHEY and SMNVEV (reference sequence). Trimming took 5 bases from V and 7 from J, leaving 20 bases between them. This CDR3 is built from 15 residues. The CDR3 region is CASSAPGLGPGTQYF. The CDR3 DNA reads TGTGCCAGCAGTGCCCCCGGGTTAGGTCCCGGGACCCAGTACTTC.

This chain uses TRBV10-3 with TRBJ2-1, with TRBD2 identical over 12 bases. With 3 bases clipped from V and 8 bases from J, the junction kept 5 bases outside the gene matches. The CDR3 runs 15 residues. CDR1 is ENHRY, CDR2 SYGVKD, per germline. CDR3: CAISDLAGGPDEQFF. The DNA for the CDR3 is TGTGCCATCAGTGACCTAGCGGGGGGGCCGGATGAGCAGTTCTTC.

The V and J genes are TRBV28 and TRBJ2-5; no clear D gene. The J call may be wrong; the DNA end is better matched by TRBJ2-7. Germline V lookup: CDR1 MDHEN, CDR2 SYDVKM. This CDR3 has 13 residues. The CDR3 nucleotides read TGTGCCAGCAGTCCCTCGGGTACCTACGAGCAGTACTTC. Translating gives CASSPSGTYEQYF.

A word on this clone: Other DNA sequences in the sample encode the same CDR3. The chain recombines TRBV5-6 with TRBJ1-1, with TRBD1 as a possible D gene (5 bases). The CDR3 is made up of 17 amino acids. Germline assignment: CDR1 SGHDT and CDR2 YYEEEE. V lost 6 bases to trimming and J lost 0 bases, with 21 bases between them. In DNA form, the CDR3 reads TGTGCCAGCATGACGGTAGGGGCGACGAACATGAACACTGAAGCTTTCTTT. Protein sequence: CASMTVGATNMNTEAFF.

On this clone: Other nucleotide sequences from this sample produce the same CDR3. V and J are TRBV7-7 and TRBJ2-1, with D unclear. The V gene's germline CDR1 is SSHAT and CDR2 FNYEAQ (reference sequence). V was shortened by 1 base and J by 3 bases, with 7 bases between the two germline ends. The CDR3 covers 14 residues. This CDR3 is CASSLGGDYNEQFF. The DNA for the CDR3 is TGTGCCAGCAGCTTAGGAGGAGACTACAATGAGCAGTTCTTC. Full variable domain (missing parts from reference TRBV7-7 and TRBJ2-1): GAGVSQSPRYKVTKRGQDVTLRCDPISSHATLYWYQQALGQGPEFLTYFNYEAQPDKSGLPSDRFSAERPEGSISTLTIQRTEQRDSAMYRCASSLGGDYNEQFFGPGTRLTVL.

This clone was counted between two and nine times. The rearrangement links TRBV5-4 to TRBJ2-4; tentative D call: TRBD2 (6 bases). Trimming cost V 7 bases and J 3 bases, with 29 bases left between them. The CDR3 contains 19 residues. Germline V lookup: CDR1 SGHNT, CDR2 YYREEE (reference sequence). This CDR3 reads CASGRFAGGTQVDKNIQYF. For the CDR3, the DNA is TGTGCCAGCGGGCGTTTCGCGGGTGGGACTCAGGTAGACAAAAACATTCAGTACTTC.

This chain joins TRBV21-1 and TRBJ2-1; whether TRBD1, the table's D call, matches the DNA was not checked. TRBV21-1 is a known pseudogene. The CDR3 consists of 17 residues. For the CDR3, the DNA is TGTGCCAGCACCATAAAGGGGGCAACGAACCCATACAATGAGCAGTTCTTC. Translation: CASTIKGATNPYNEQFF.

This chain uses TRBV21-1 with TRBJ2-3; the table calls TRBD2, which could not be checked here. TRBV21-1 is given as a pseudogene. This CDR3 has 16 amino acids. CDR3 region: CASSKNPRDFTDTQYF. The CDR3 DNA reads TGTGCCAGCAGCAAAAACCCCCGGGACTTTACAGATACGCAGTATTTT.

V gene TRBV7-8 combines with J gene TRBJ2-5, with 11 positions matching TRBD2. Germline V lookup: CDR1 SGHVS, CDR2 FQNEAQ. The CDR3 consists of 18 residues. V shed 4 bases, J shed 3 bases, and the junction held 13 bases outside the gene matches. CDR3 sequence: CASSWGLAVLAGEETQYF. The CDR3 region has the DNA TGTGCCAGCAGCTGGGGACTAGCGGTCCTGGCGGGGGAAGAGACCCAGTACTTC.

CDR3 coding DNA: TGTGCTAGTGGTGTCGGGGGGTTGGAGTTCTTC. Amino acids: CASGVGGLEFF. The chain is built from TRBV12-5 and TRBJ2-1; 7 bases map to TRBD2. The V gene end was trimmed by 5 bases and the J gene end by 14 bases; junction bases not matched to a gene: 6. The CDR3 contains 11 residues. Looked up from germline, CDR1 is LGHNT and CDR2 is FRNRAP.

This clone appeared many times. The chain employs TRBV19 and TRBJ1-2; possible D gene TRBD1, 5 bases. Trimming took 4 bases from V and 4 from J, leaving 10 bases between them. The germline gives CDR1 LNHDA, CDR2 SQIVND (reference sequence). The CDR3 loop spans 13 amino acids. The CDR3 spells CASSTGMGYGYTF. The CDR3 nucleotides are TGTGCCAGTAGTACAGGGATGGGCTATGGCTACACCTTC.

This clone was detected ten times or more. This chain joins TRBV27 and TRBJ2-7; maybe TRBD1 (6 bases). Per germline, CDR1 MNHEY and CDR2 SMNVEV (reference sequence). Trimming shortened V by 5 bases and J by 1 base, and 9 bases separated the two germline ends. The length of the CDR3 is 13 residues. The CDR3 region has the DNA TGTGCCAGCAGTAAACAGGGTTCCTACGAGCAGTACTTC. Protein: CASSKQGSYEQYF.

This clone has a handful of counts. The chain carries TRBV5-1 and TRBJ1-1; the D gene is possibly TRBD1 (5 bases). Trimming left V 3 bases short and J 1 base short, with 13 bases between. The CDR3 spans 15 residues. Germline V CDR1 and CDR2: SGHRS, YFSETQ. The CDR3 DNA reads as TGCGCCAGCAGCTATGGGGGGACGGAGAACACTGAAGCTTTCTTT. This sequence encodes CASSYGGTENTEAFF.

This clone has a handful of counts. V gene TRBV7-2 combines with J gene TRBJ1-1; no clear D gene. The CDR3 covers 14 residues. Between the trimmed V and J ends, which lost 5 bases and 3 bases, there was a span of 13 bases. CDR1 is SGHTA and CDR2 is FQGNSA in the germline V gene. Written as DNA, the CDR3 is TGTGCCAGCAGCAGACGGGCGCCGGACACTGAAGCTTTCTTT. This translates into CASSRRAPDTEAFF. Filled out from reference TRBV7-2 and TRBJ1-1, the complete variable domain reads GAGVSQSPSNKVTEKGKDVELRCDPISGHTALYWYRQSLGQGLEFLIYFQGNSAPDKSGLPSDRFSAERTGGSVSTLTIQRTQQEDSAVYLCASSRRAPDTEAFFGQGTRLTVV.

This clone was counted between two and nine times. The chain carries TRBV4-2 and TRBJ1-1; no firm D call. Deletions cut 5 bases from V and 2 bases from J, with 9 bases between. This CDR3 has 13 amino acids. Germline CDR1 and CDR2: LGHNA and YNFKEQ. The CDR3 nucleotides are TGTGCCAGCAGCTTGGAGGGTAACACTGAAGCTTTCTTT. The encoded protein is CASSLEGNTEAFF.